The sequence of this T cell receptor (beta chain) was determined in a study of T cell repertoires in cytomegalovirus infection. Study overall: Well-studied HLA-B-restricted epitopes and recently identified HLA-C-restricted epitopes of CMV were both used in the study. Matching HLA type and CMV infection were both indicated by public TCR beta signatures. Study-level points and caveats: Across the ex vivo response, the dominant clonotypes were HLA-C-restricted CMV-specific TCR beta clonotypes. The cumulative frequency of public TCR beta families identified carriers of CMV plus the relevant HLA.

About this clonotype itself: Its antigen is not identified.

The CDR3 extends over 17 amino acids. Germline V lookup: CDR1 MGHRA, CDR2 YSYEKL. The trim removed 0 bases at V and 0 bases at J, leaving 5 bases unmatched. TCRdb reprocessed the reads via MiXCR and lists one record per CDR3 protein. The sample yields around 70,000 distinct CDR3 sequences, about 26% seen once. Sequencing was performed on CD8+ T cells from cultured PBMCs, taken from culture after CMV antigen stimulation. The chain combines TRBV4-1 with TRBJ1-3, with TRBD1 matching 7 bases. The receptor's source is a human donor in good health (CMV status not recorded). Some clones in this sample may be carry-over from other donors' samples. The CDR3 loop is CASSQENRGHSGNTIYF. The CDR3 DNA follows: TGCGCCAGCAGCCAAGAGAATAGGGGGCACTCTGGAAACACCATATATTTT.